This T cell receptor beta chain was found in a study of OX40 agonist ivuxolimab in advanced cancers. About this clone: The antigen is unknown.

The investigators sampled blood at baseline, at cycle 4 day 1, and at cycle 7 day 1. The CDR3 is 16 amino acids. The V gene end was trimmed by 0 bases and the J gene end by 3 bases; junction bases not matched to a gene: 0. Germline CDR1 reads MRHNA; CDR2 reads SNTAGT. This table comes from immunoSEQ multiplex PCR, and its TCRdb copy is limited to in-frame clones, with some not included. The sample lists approximately 49,000 clones, roughly 84% occurring once. Study findings and constraints: CD4+ and CD8+ blood T cells expanded clonally by week 6 at 0.1 to 3.0 mg/kg.

The sequences come from CD4+ or CD8+ T cells sorted from blood, collected in a trial of the OX40 agonist ivuxolimab. The chain couples TRBV6-4 to TRBJ2-2, with 11 bases matching TRBD1. The source of this sequence is an adult with an advanced solid tumor such as melanoma, head and neck, liver or kidney cancer. CDR3 residues: CASSDSGQGDTGELFF. DNA of the CDR3: TGTGCCAGCAGTGACTCGGGACAGGGGGACACCGGGGAGCTGTTTTTT.